These 8 T cell receptor beta chains originate from one sample sequenced in a study of blood T cell repertoires in COVID-19. Here immunoSEQ multiplex PCR was the method, and the copy in TCRdb shows in-frame clones only, minus some. There are some 460,000 clones in the sample; approximately 90% occur only once, and 4% to 5.5% lies in the top ten. Material: peripheral blood. The receptors derive from a woman under 40 with acute or convalescent COVID-19.

The V gene is TRBV6-4, the J gene TRBJ2-5, with D tentatively TRBD1 (6 bases). This CDR3 comprises 14 residues. The V end was cut by 4 bases, the J end by 1 base, with 10 bases between. Germline values: CDR1 MRHNA, CDR2 SNTAGT. CDR3 sequence (DNA): TGTGCCAGCAGTGCTCCAGGGGTCCAAGAGACCCAGTACTTC. This sequence encodes CASSAPGVQETQYF.

The chain recombines TRBV2 with TRBJ2-7; TRBD1 is a possible D gene (6 bases). Germline CDR1 and CDR2: SNHLY and FYNNEI. V lost 10 bases and J lost 0, with 10 bases in between. This CDR3 has 12 amino acids. Here the CDR3 DNA reads TGTGCCACTCGGGACATCTCCTACGAGCAGTACTTC. Protein sequence: CATRDISYEQYF. The whole variable domain, filled in from reference TRBV2 and TRBJ2-7, reads EPEVTQTPSHQVTQMGQEVILRCVPISNHLYFYWYRQILGQKVEFLVSFYNNEISEKSEIFDDQFSVERPDGSNFTLKIRSTKLEDSAMYFCATRDISYEQYFGPGTRLTVT.

The chain employs TRBV7-6 and TRBJ2-3, with 9 nucleotides matching TRBD2. Unmatched junction bases numbered 11, after V lost 4 bases and J lost 6 bases. The CDR3 extends over 16 amino acids. The germline CDR1 and CDR2 sequences are SGHVS and FNYEAQ. The CDR3 nucleotides are TGTGCCAGCAGCTGGGAGCGCGGGGGGGCCGGGGATACGCAGTATTTT. Its translation: CASSWERGGAGDTQYF.

The chain employs TRBV7-2 and TRBJ1-2; TRBD1 matches at 8 bases. CDR3 length: 18 residues. V was pared by 5 bases and J by 0 bases, with 14 bases of the junction left unmatched. The germline gives CDR1 SGHTA, CDR2 FQGNSA. Here the CDR3 reads CASSKTGAGPGTNYGYTF. CDR3 DNA: TGTGCCAGCAGCAAGACAGGGGCGGGGCCGGGGACTAACTATGGCTACACCTTC.

This clone was detected once. The chain has TRBV7-8 and TRBJ2-3, with TRBD1 matching over 10 bases. The CDR3 runs 16 residues. With V trimmed by 5 bases and J by 8 bases, 13 bases remained unmatched. CDR1 and CDR2 from the germline V gene are SGHVS and FQNEAQ. The DNA of the CDR3 is TGTGCCAGCAGCCCCAGGAGACAGGGGGCTTATGGTACGCAGTATTTT. It encodes CASSPRRQGAYGTQYF.

This chain connects TRBV7-8 to TRBJ2-2; D possibly matches TRBD1 or TRBD2 (5 bases each). The CDR3 sequence is 15 residues long. The germline V and J ends were trimmed by 5 bases and 6 bases, with 16 bases remaining between them. CDR1 is SGHVS and CDR2 is FQNEAQ in the germline V gene. In DNA form, the CDR3 reads TGTGCCAGCAGCCGGGGCAAGGGGCAGGCCGGGGAGCTGTTTTTT. Its translation: CASSRGKGQAGELFF.

The V gene is TRBV5-1, the J gene TRBJ1-3, with 7 bases matching TRBD1. V lost 4 bases to trimming and J lost 2 bases; unmatched junction nucleotides: 12. The CDR3 contains 17 residues. The germline gives CDR1 SGHRS, CDR2 YFSETQ. The CDR3 loop reads CASSLRSGQGAGNTIYF. The DNA for the CDR3 is TGCGCCAGCAGCCTCAGGAGTGGCCAGGGGGCTGGAAACACCATATATTTT.

J is TRBJ1-5 and V is TRBV15, with no clear D. V lost 2 bases to trimming and J lost 7 bases, with 6 bases between them. Germline lookup yields CDR1 LNHNV and CDR2 YYDKDF (reference sequence). The CDR3 covers 12 residues. As DNA, the CDR3 is TGTGCCACCAGCAGACTGTTACAGCCCCAGCATTTT. Protein: CATSRLLQPQHF.